The rows below give T cell receptor beta chains drawn from one sample of a study of a mutant IDH1 vaccine in newly diagnosed glioma. Produced via immunoSEQ multiplex PCR; TCRdb's table is partial and in-frame only. The sample consists of about 36,000 clones, about 78% of them appearing once. The sample in question was PBMCs, obtained from a glioma patient treated with radiotherapy, temozolomide or both. The receptors derive from a man aged 35 to 55 with glioma. Some clones in this sample may be carry-over from other donors' samples. CDR3s include the opening cysteine and the closing phenylalanine or tryptophan. A D gene is named only where the DNA matches it firmly. Rows give clone size only sometimes, using once, few, many, or a class for an expanded clone.

V	J	size	D	CDR3	DNA
TRBV18	TRBJ1-1	few	NA	CASSPGLSETAFF	TGTGCCAGCTCACCGGGACTATCCGAAACGGCTTTCTTT
TRBV7-2	TRBJ1-4	NA	NA	CASSPRPGEKLFF	TGTGCCAGCAGCCCCCGACCCGGTGAAAAACTGTTTTTT
TRBV7-9	TRBJ1-1	NA	NA	CASSYVGAGTEAFF	TGTGCCAGCAGCTACGTTGGGGCTGGCACTGAAGCTTTCTTT
TRBV25-1	TRBJ2-2	NA	TRBD1	CASRPGQGTGELFF	TGTGCCAGCAGACCGGGACAGGGTACCGGGGAGCTGTTTTTT
TRBV2	TRBJ1-1	NA	NA	CASSRWGREVTEAFF	TGTGCCAGCAGTCGATGGGGGCGCGAGGTCACTGAAGCTTTCTTT
TRBV7-9	TRBJ2-7	few	NA	CASSFSAEYYEQYF	TGTGCCAGCAGCTTTTCGGCAGAATACTACGAGCAGTACTTC
TRBV19	TRBJ2-2	once	TRBD2	CASSMTSRKGTGELFF	TGTGCCAGTAGTATGACTAGCCGTAAAGGGACCGGGGAGCTGTTTTTT
TRBV7-2	TRBJ1-1	NA	NA	CASSPILNTEAFF	TGTGCCAGCAGCCCCATTTTGAACACTGAAGCTTTCTTT
TRBV4-1	TRBJ2-1	NA	TRBD2	CASSQEWLAGHNEQFF	TGCGCCAGCAGCCAAGAATGGCTAGCGGGGCACAATGAGCAGTTCTTC
TRBV13	TRBJ1-2	NA	NA	CASSLGPQETSIYGYTF	TGTGCCAGCAGCTTAGGTCCGCAGGAGACCTCTATCTATGGCTACACCTTC
TRBV10-2	TRBJ1-5	NA	NA	CATRQALSSNQPQHF	TGCGCCACCAGGCAAGCACTTTCTAGCAATCAGCCCCAGCATTTT
TRBV7-2	TRBJ2-7	few	NA	CASSFPVGGVGDEQYF	TGTGCCAGCAGCTTCCCCGTGGGGGGAGTGGGGGACGAGCAGTACTTC
TRBV5-1	TRBJ1-1	few	NA	CASSEEGPRNTEAFF	TGCGCCAGCAGTGAAGAAGGGCCACGGAACACTGAAGCTTTCTTT
TRBV7-7	TRBJ1-1	few	NA	CASSRSTGSEAFF	TGTGCCAGCAGTCGATCCACAGGGTCTGAAGCTTTCTTT
TRBV28	TRBJ1-5	NA	NA	CASSFPAGGGNQPQHF	TGTGCCAGCAGTTTTCCAGCCGGGGGAGGCAATCAGCCCCAGCATTTT
TRBV5-1	TRBJ1-2	few	TRBD1	CASSLTGYDYGYTF	TGCGCCAGCAGCCTGACAGGGTATGACTATGGCTACACCTTC
TRBV2	TRBJ2-7	NA	NA	CASRRDFAGEQYF	TGTGCCAGCAGAAGGGACTTCGCGGGCGAGCAGTACTTC
TRBV29-1	TRBJ1-5	once	TRBD1	CSVGEGAGQPQHF	TGCAGCGTTGGGGAGGGGGCAGGTCAGCCCCAGCATTTT
TRBV6-1	TRBJ1-2	NA	TRBD1	CASSDPTGNGYTF	TGTGCCAGCAGTGACCCGACAGGGAATGGCTACACCTTC
TRBV4-3	TRBJ2-6	NA	NA	CASSQAGSRTGANVLTF	TGCGCCAGCAGCCAAGCAGGGAGCAGAACTGGGGCCAACGTCCTGACTTTC
TRBV5-1	TRBJ1-1	NA	NA	CASSLGNRMNTEAFF	TGCGCCAGCAGCCTTGGTAACAGGATGAACACTGAAGCTTTCTTT
TRBV7-2	TRBJ2-2	few	TRBD2	CASSPTSGGTGELFF	TGTGCCAGCAGCCCGACTAGCGGGGGAACCGGGGAGCTGTTTTTT
TRBV7-9	TRBJ2-1	few	TRBD2	CASSSGLAGFNEQFF	TGTGCCAGCAGCTCCGGACTAGCGGGGTTCAATGAGCAGTTCTTC
TRBV29-1	TRBJ2-5	once	NA	CSAWGGAPETQYF	TGCAGTGCCTGGGGGGGGGCCCCGGAGACCCAGTACTTC
TRBV27	TRBJ2-5	few	NA	CASSLSITETQYF	TGTGCCAGCAGTTTATCGATAACGGAGACCCAGTACTTC
TRBV19	TRBJ2-1	NA	NA	CASSISRFDEQFF	TGTGCCAGTAGTATTAGCAGGTTTGATGAGCAGTTCTTC
TRBV7-6	TRBJ2-7	once	NA	CASSTSERVYEQYF	TGTGCCAGCAGCACATCCGAGCGGGTCTACGAGCAGTACTTC
TRBV30	TRBJ1-6	NA	NA	CAWRAGRTGNSPLHF	TGTGCCTGGAGAGCGGGGAGGACGGGGAATTCACCCCTCCACTTT
TRBV5-1	TRBJ2-3	once	NA	CASSFTDTQYF	TGCGCCAGCAGCTTCACAGATACGCAGTATTTT
TRBV5-1	TRBJ2-3	NA	NA	CASSLAGSDTQYF	TGCGCCAGCAGCTTGGCGGGGAGCGATACGCAGTATTTT
TRBV6-5	TRBJ2-1	NA	NA	CASSRGTNEQFF	TGTGCCAGCAGCCGAGGAACCAATGAGCAGTTCTTC
TRBV5-1	TRBJ2-2	few	TRBD1	CASSSTGGHGELFF	TGCGCCAGCAGCTCTACAGGGGGTCACGGGGAGCTGTTTTTT
TRBV4-1	TRBJ2-1	NA	TRBD2	CASSQEMGLEIEQFF	TGCGCCAGCAGCCAAGAGATGGGACTAGAGATTGAGCAGTTCTTC
TRBV2	TRBJ2-5	NA	NA	CASSEPYYYQETQYF	TGTGCCAGCAGTGAGCCCTACTACTACCAAGAGACCCAGTACTTC
TRBV9	TRBJ1-2	NA	TRBD1	CASSPQEGQGGGYTF	TGTGCCAGCAGCCCCCAAGAAGGACAGGGAGGAGGCTACACCTTC
TRBV5-1	TRBJ2-1	NA	TRBD1	CASRPSTGTGYEQFF	TGCGCCAGCAGACCCTCAACCGGGACAGGTTATGAGCAGTTCTTC
TRBV18	TRBJ1-1	NA	TRBD1	CASSPPGGTGGAGAFF	TGTGCCAGCTCACCACCCGGCGGGACAGGGGGCGCGGGTGCTTTCTTT
TRBV14	TRBJ1-1	NA	NA	CASSQENDRWKAFF	TGTGCCAGCAGCCAAGAAAACGACAGGTGGAAAGCTTTCTTT
TRBV27	TRBJ2-5	NA	TRBD1	CASSPTRGRTETQYF	TGTGCCAGCAGTCCGACCAGGGGGCGCACAGAGACCCAGTACTTC
TRBV5-8	TRBJ1-1	NA	NA	CASSLISTEAFF	TGTGCCAGCAGCCTTATCAGCACTGAAGCTTTCTTT
TRBV11-2	TRBJ1-2	NA	NA	CASSPHLAYGYTF	TGTGCCAGCAGCCCCCACTTGGCCTATGGCTACACCTTC
TRBV5-1	TRBJ1-2	NA	NA	CASSLESMDYGYTF	TGCGCCAGCAGCTTGGAATCCATGGACTATGGCTACACCTTC
TRBV19	TRBJ1-1	few	NA	CASMEGGYTEAFF	TGTGCCAGTATGGAGGGGGGCTACACTGAAGCTTTCTTT
TRBV11-2	TRBJ1-1	NA	NA	CASSKSGRTEAFF	TGTGCCAGCAGCAAAAGCGGAAGGACAGAAGCTTTCTTT
TRBV5-1	TRBJ2-6	NA	NA	CASSPGTGANVLTF	TGCGCCAGCAGCCCAGGGACTGGGGCCAACGTCCTGACTTTC
TRBV5-1	TRBJ2-7	NA	TRBD1	CASSIETGGEQYF	TGCGCCAGCAGCATCGAGACAGGGGGCGAGCAGTACTTC
TRBV11-2	TRBJ1-6	NA	NA	CASSLVAGSPLHF	TGTGCCAGCAGCTTAGTTGCAGGGTCACCCCTCCACTTT
TRBV4-1	TRBJ2-3	NA	TRBD1	CASSHEGAGTGFKDTQYF	TGCGCCAGCAGCCACGAAGGCGCCGGGACAGGGTTTAAAGATACGCAGTATTTT
TRBV4-2	TRBJ2-2	NA	NA	CASSQEWVVGIGELFF	TGTGCCAGCAGCCAAGAATGGGTTGTGGGTATCGGGGAGCTGTTTTTT